The 3 T cell receptor beta chains in this list originate from one sample, sequenced in a study of blood T cell repertoires in COVID-19. The repertoire was sequenced with immunoSEQ multiplex PCR; TCRdb's copy has only in-frame clones and lacks some. This sample has around 200,000 clones; around 80% occur once, and the top ten carry about 14%. The material sequenced was peripheral blood. The receptors come from a man between 45 and 60 years old who had recovered from COVID-19.

The chain has TRBV28 and TRBJ1-4; D possibly corresponds to TRBD1 (6 bases). This CDR3 spans 17 amino acids. Trimming shortened V by 7 bases and J by 6 bases, and 24 bases separated the two germline ends. CDR1 and CDR2 (germline): MDHEN, SYDVKM. This chain's CDR3 is CASTRRLAAGADEKLFF. As DNA, the CDR3 is TGTGCCAGCACCAGAAGGTTAGCTGCGGGGGCCGATGAAAAACTGTTTTTT.

The chain's CDR3 is CASSERTSGGNEQFF. DNA for the CDR3: TGTGCCAGCAGCGAGCGGACTAGCGGGGGAAATGAGCAGTTCTTC. The rearrangement joins TRBV2 to TRBJ2-1, with 13 bases matching TRBD2. The V gene end was trimmed by 6 bases and the J gene end by 7 bases; junction bases not matched to a gene: 6. In germline, CDR1 is SNHLY, CDR2 FYNNEI. The CDR3 covers 15 residues.

The rearrangement uses TRBV5-1 and TRBJ1-1; D is perhaps TRBD1 (6 bases). The CDR3 length is 15 residues. Trimming pared 1 base from V and 0 bases from J, leaving 10 bases between. The germline V gene has CDR1 SGHRS and CDR2 YFSETQ. The CDR3 sequence: CASSLTGSVNTEAFF. In DNA, the CDR3 is TGCGCCAGCAGCTTGACAGGGTCGGTGAACACTGAAGCTTTCTTT.